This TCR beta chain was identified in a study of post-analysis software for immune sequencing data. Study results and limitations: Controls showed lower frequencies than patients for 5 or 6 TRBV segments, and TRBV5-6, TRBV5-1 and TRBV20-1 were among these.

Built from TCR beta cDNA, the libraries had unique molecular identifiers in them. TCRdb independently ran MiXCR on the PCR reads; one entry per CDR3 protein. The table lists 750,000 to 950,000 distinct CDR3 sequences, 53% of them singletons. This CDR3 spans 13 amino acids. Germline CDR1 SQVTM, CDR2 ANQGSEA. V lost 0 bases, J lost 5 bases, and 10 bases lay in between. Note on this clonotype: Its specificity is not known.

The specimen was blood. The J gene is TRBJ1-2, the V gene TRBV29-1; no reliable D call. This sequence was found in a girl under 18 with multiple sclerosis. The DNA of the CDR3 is TGCAGCGTTGAAGATCTGGCCCGGTATGGCTACACCTTC. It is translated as CSVEDLARYGYTF.